The entry below describes one TCR beta chain. Its specificity is not known. This specimen comes from a study of cytomegalovirus exposure and HLA in healthy donors. Study conclusions and caveats: In a later analysis, productive TCRs from donors in an Asian-associated ancestry cluster reportedly carried fewer N-insertions than the cohort mean.

Both 60 Vbeta primers and 13 Jbeta primers went into the PCR. The data were produced by immunoSEQ multiplex PCR, yet TCRdb's version contains in-frame clones alone and is incomplete. The data hold over 130,000 clones, with around 75% observed a single time. This CDR3 is built from 15 residues. The V gene lost 5 bases and the J gene lost 8 bases, with 18 bases spanning the gap. CDR1 is MNHNS and CDR2 is SASEGT in the germline V gene. V is TRBV6-1 and J is TRBJ1-4; the D is unclear. The receptor was isolated from a human donor in good health. The sequencing input was PBMCs. CDR3 sequence: CASSSRSRELEKLFF. The CDR3 DNA follows: TGTGCCAGCAGTAGCCGGTCGCGAGAGTTGGAAAAACTGTTTTTT.